This T cell receptor beta chain was sequenced during a study of T cell responses to AZD1222 COVID-19 vaccine. Points from the study as a whole: Donors were chiefly white British, with a greater number of females, and clonal diversity was perhaps underestimated. A rise in Spike-specific TCR breadth and depth followed two AZD1222 doses. Seropositive at baseline were only six AZD1222 recipients. CD4 TCRs linked to vaccination spanned spike, dominating at 160-218 and 743-854.

The protocol was immunoSEQ multiplex PCR, while the TCRdb copy is restricted to in-frame clones and leaves out a portion. The sample carries 150,000 to 200,000 clones, 91% recorded once. In the case of this clone: Its antigen is as yet unknown.

This CDR3 has 13 residues. Germline V gives CDR1 MNHEY, CDR2 SVGAGI. Trimming left V 2 bases short and J 6 bases short, with 11 bases between. This material consisted of peripheral blood, taken 28 days after the second AZD1222 dose. The chain couples TRBV6-5 to TRBJ2-7; D may be TRBD1 (5 bases). This clonotype was sampled from an adult who received the AZD1222 COVID-19 vaccine. The CDR3 DNA reads TGTGCCAGCAGTTACGGGGCAGCCCGCGAGCAGTACTTC. Encoded protein: CASSYGAAREQYF.